By share, the clone carrying this T cell receptor (beta chain) counts as medium-sized (0.01 to 0.1%). Antigen unknown. This CDR3 contains 13 residues. CDR1 is DFQATT, CDR2 SNEGSKA, per germline (reference sequence). These data come from a study of HIV-infected patients and healthy controls. Study-wide results and limits: Significant mean usage differences between HIV-infected patients and controls involved eight alpha and eight beta V genes. Healthy control repertoires had roughly threefold more distinct CDR3s than untreated HIV+ repertoires, and higher Shannon diversity. HIV-infected patients shared fewer CDR3 sequences between individuals than healthy controls.

Alpha and beta constant-region primers primed reverse transcription of about 500 ng RNA. Alpha and beta chain libraries were made separately by chain-specific third strand synthesis with multiplexing indices. After a brief PCR adding P5, P7 and a second index, 23 amplification cycles followed. MiXCR, run by TCRdb on the 5' RACE reads, gives a single entry per CDR3 protein. The sample records about 16,000 distinct CDR3 sequences, 9.4% being singletons. No cell fractionation was done, so the repertoire covers all unsorted peripheral blood T cells. Sequenced material: blood. The sequence came from an adult in good health. The gene calls are TRBV20-1 and TRBJ2-2; D possibly corresponds to TRBD1 (7 bases). CDR3 nucleotides: TGCAGCGCGGGACAGTCGAACACCGGGGAGCTGTTTTTT. Translated: CSAGQSNTGELFF.